A selection of T cell receptor beta chains follows, all from one sample in a study of T cell repertoires in cytomegalovirus infection. Antigens for these TCRs are unknown. In TCRdb, the reads were re-called with MiXCR into one record per CDR3 protein. The sample consists of around 34,000 distinct CDR3 sequences, about 52% of them appearing once. The sample consisted of CD8+ T cells from cultured PBMCs, taken from culture after CMV antigen stimulation. The receptors stem from a human donor in good health (CMV status not recorded). Some clones in this sample may be carry-over from other donors' samples. Each CDR3 is given with its conserved first and last residue. The D gene is left open where the match is weak. Rows may omit the clone size; those that give it use once, few, many or a size class.

CDR3aa: CASSVAGTGGGEQYF; CDR3nt: TGTGCCAGCAGCGTAGCGGGGACAGGAGGAGGCGAGCAGTACTTC; d_gene: TRBD1; j_gene: TRBJ2-7; abundance: .; v_gene: TRBV9
CDR3aa: CASSLAWGSLKRIQYF; CDR3nt: TGTGCCAGCAGCTTAGCGTGGGGGAGTCTAAAGAGAATTCAGTACTTC; d_gene: .; j_gene: TRBJ2-4; abundance: few; v_gene: TRBV7-9
CDR3aa: CASSDGKYSPLHF; CDR3nt: TGTGCCAGTAGTGATGGGAAATATTCACCCCTCCACTTT; d_gene: .; j_gene: TRBJ1-6; abundance: .; v_gene: TRBV19
CDR3aa: CASSLNSGGGHNEQFF; CDR3nt: TGTGCCAGCAGCTTAAATTCCGGAGGTGGGCACAATGAGCAGTTCTTC; d_gene: .; j_gene: TRBJ2-1; abundance: few; v_gene: TRBV7-4
CDR3aa: CAWSVVGSNQPQHF; CDR3nt: TGTGCCTGGAGTGTTGTTGGTAGCAATCAGCCCCAGCATTTT; d_gene: .; j_gene: TRBJ1-5; abundance: .; v_gene: TRBV30
CDR3aa: CASSGTSGGASTQYF; CDR3nt: TGTGCCAGCAGCGGGACTAGCGGGGGGGCCTCTACGCAGTATTTT; d_gene: TRBD2; j_gene: TRBJ2-3; abundance: few; v_gene: TRBV5-5
CDR3aa: CASSFGGSSTDTQYF; CDR3nt: TGTGCCAGCAGTTTTGGCGGGTCTAGCACAGATACGCAGTATTTT; d_gene: .; j_gene: TRBJ2-3; abundance: .; v_gene: TRBV28
CDR3aa: CASSLVAGGPRNEQFF; CDR3nt: TGTGCCAGCAGCTTAGTAGCGGGAGGGCCGAGGAATGAGCAGTTCTTC; d_gene: TRBD2; j_gene: TRBJ2-1; abundance: .; v_gene: TRBV7-6
CDR3aa: CASRSGTLGTDTQYF; CDR3nt: TGTGCCAGCAGGTCCGGGACTCTTGGCACAGATACGCAGTATTTT; d_gene: .; j_gene: TRBJ2-3; abundance: .; v_gene: TRBV12-3/TRBV12-4
CDR3aa: CASSLGVATDNEQFF; CDR3nt: TGTGCCAGCAGTTTAGGAGTAGCGACGGACAATGAGCAGTTCTTC; d_gene: .; j_gene: TRBJ2-1; abundance: .; v_gene: TRBV28
CDR3aa: CASSLQTGKYEKLFF; CDR3nt: TGTGCCAGCAGCTTGCAGACAGGGAAGTACGAAAAACTGTTTTTT; d_gene: TRBD1; j_gene: TRBJ1-4; abundance: .; v_gene: TRBV7-8
CDR3aa: CASSLTAMLNQPQHF; CDR3nt: TGTGCCAGCAGTCTCACAGCGATGCTAAATCAGCCCCAGCATTTT; d_gene: .; j_gene: TRBJ1-5; abundance: .; v_gene: TRBV27
CDR3aa: CASSSPGGDTDTQYF; CDR3nt: TGTGCCAGCAGCTCCCCCGGCGGGGACACAGATACGCAGTATTTT; d_gene: .; j_gene: TRBJ2-3; abundance: few; v_gene: TRBV7-9
CDR3aa: CASTPTPPASGDEQFF; CDR3nt: TGTGCCAGCACTCCCACCCCCCCCGCTAGCGGGGATGAGCAGTTCTTC; d_gene: TRBD2; j_gene: TRBJ2-1; abundance: many; v_gene: TRBV28
CDR3aa: CASSPRGAGPNEQYF; CDR3nt: TGTGCCAGCAGCCCTAGGGGCGCAGGGCCGAACGAGCAGTACTTC; d_gene: .; j_gene: TRBJ2-7; abundance: .; v_gene: TRBV7-3
CDR3aa: CASSSQGNTGELFF; CDR3nt: TGTGCCAGCAGCTCTCAGGGGAATACCGGGGAGCTGTTTTTT; d_gene: .; j_gene: TRBJ2-2; abundance: .; v_gene: TRBV7-3